Below are 5 T cell receptor beta chains sequenced from a single sample in a study of monozygotic twins with inflammatory bowel disease. Reprocessing the 5' RACE reads, TCRdb reports a single entry for every CDR3 protein and omits DNA. The sample spans 200,000 to 250,000 distinct CDR3 sequences; the ten largest clones claim around 7.6%. The sequenced sample was blood. The source is a human donor with ulcerative colitis or Crohn's disease, or a healthy co-twin of an affected twin (not recorded which).

The genes are TRBV20-1 and TRBJ2-5; the D gene TCRdb calls, TRBD2, cannot be checked with no DNA. CDR1 is DFQATT, CDR2 SNEGSKA, per germline (reference sequence). This CDR3 spans 15 amino acids. The CDR3 reads CSARDQGTAQETQYF.

The chain carries TRBV7-2 and TRBJ1-3; there is no DNA to check the TCRdb D call of TRBD1. The CDR3 is made up of 16 amino acids. Per the germline V gene, CDR1 is SGHTA and CDR2 is FQGNSA. CDR3 sequence reads: CASSFSQGESGNTIYF.

The J gene is TRBJ1-6, the V gene TRBV12-3 or TRBV12-4; TCRdb's D call, TRBD1, is unchecked because there is no DNA. This CDR3 contains 14 residues. This CDR3 reads CASSSWTINSPLHF.

The chain couples TRBV7-2 to TRBJ2-1. Germline CDR1 is SGHTA and CDR2 is FQGNSA. The CDR3 has 14 residues. The CDR3 protein is CASSLVAVNNEQFF.

The chain combines TRBV5-5 with TRBJ2-5. This CDR3 is 14 amino acids long. The germline V gene has CDR1 SGHKS and CDR2 YYEKEE (reference sequence). CDR3 region: CASSLGQIQETQYF.